The clone carrying this TCR beta chain was seen a handful of times. Its antigen remains unidentified. The sample belongs to a study of cytomegalovirus exposure and HLA in healthy donors. Trimming took 0 bases from V and 0 from J; bases not matched to a gene: 3. CDR1 is MGHRA, CDR2 YSYEKL, per germline. The CDR3 extends over 17 amino acids. Points from the study as a whole: The authors later found TCR association rates varying by HLA locus, with DRB1 most and HLA-C fewest.

The PCR had 60 Vbeta and 13 Jbeta primers. The table came from immunoSEQ multiplex PCR; TCRdb's copy has only in-frame clones and leaves some out. The sample carries under 200,000 clones, 75% to 90% recorded once. This TCR came from a man between 18 and 35 years old in good health and CMV-seropositive. This chain links TRBV4-1 with TRBJ2-2; 8 nucleotides align to TRBD1. Sequences were obtained from PBMCs. The chain's CDR3 is CASSQDQDRANTGELFF. Here the CDR3 DNA reads TGCGCCAGCAGCCAAGACCAGGACAGGGCGAACACCGGGGAGCTGTTTTTT.